The clone carrying this TCR beta chain has only a few counts. This sample is part of a study of blood T cells in healthy people across ages. PCR was performed a second time for about 7 to 11 cycles using a sample-barcoded 5' primer and a J-beta primer mix. Each cDNA molecule was tagged by a template-switch adaptor that had 12 random nucleotides. MiXCR, applied by TCRdb to the 5' RACE reads, yields one record per CDR3 protein. The sample carries some 800,000 distinct CDR3 sequences, roughly 25% recorded once. V lost 4 bases to trimming and J lost 3 bases, with 10 bases between them. The CDR3 is made up of 13 amino acids. CDR1 and CDR2 (germline): SGDLS, YYNGEE. A further study also used this sample, focusing on T cells of mothers and their children.

J is TRBJ1-1 and V is TRBV9; TRBD1 might be the D (6 bases). This clonotype was sampled from a boy between 10 and 17 years old in good health. Sequenced material: blood. Here the CDR3 DNA reads TGTGCCAGCAGCACCCAGGGGTACACTGAAGCTTTCTTT. This codes for CASSTQGYTEAFF.